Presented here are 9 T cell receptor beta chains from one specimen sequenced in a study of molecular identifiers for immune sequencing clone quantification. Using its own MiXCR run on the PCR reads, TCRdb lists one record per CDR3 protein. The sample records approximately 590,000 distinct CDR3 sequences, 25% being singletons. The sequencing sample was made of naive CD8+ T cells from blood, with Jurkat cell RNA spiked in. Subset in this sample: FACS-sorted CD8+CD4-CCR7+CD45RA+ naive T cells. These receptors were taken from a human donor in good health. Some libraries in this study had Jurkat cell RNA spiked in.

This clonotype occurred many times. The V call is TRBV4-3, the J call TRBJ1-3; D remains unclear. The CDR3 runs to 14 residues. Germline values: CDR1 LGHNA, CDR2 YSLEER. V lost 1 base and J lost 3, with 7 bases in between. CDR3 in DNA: TGCGCCAGCAGCCAAGTGAGGGATGGAAACACCATATATTTT. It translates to CASSQVRDGNTIYF.

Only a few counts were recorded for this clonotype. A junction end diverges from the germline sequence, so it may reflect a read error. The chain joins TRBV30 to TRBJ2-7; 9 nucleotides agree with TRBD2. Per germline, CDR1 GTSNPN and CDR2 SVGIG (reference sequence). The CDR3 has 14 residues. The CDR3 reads CAWSPRGLAHELYF. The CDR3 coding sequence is TGTGCCTGGAGTCCTCGGGGACTAGCCCACGAGCTGTACTTC.

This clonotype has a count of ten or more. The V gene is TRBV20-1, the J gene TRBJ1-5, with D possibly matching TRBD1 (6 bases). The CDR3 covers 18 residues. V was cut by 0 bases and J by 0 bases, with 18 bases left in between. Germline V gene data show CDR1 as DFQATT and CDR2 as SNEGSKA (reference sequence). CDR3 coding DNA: TGCAGTGCTAGAGATCCCCCCAGGGGACACAATAGCAATCAGCCCCAGCATTTT. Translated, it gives CSARDPPRGHNSNQPQHF.

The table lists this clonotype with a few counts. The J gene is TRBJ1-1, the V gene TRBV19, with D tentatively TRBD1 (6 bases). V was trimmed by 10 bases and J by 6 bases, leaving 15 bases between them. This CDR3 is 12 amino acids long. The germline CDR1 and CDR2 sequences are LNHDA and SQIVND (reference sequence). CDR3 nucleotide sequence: TGTGCCACCCGAGCCGGGGGCGCTGAAGCTTTCTTT. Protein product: CATRAGGAEAFF.

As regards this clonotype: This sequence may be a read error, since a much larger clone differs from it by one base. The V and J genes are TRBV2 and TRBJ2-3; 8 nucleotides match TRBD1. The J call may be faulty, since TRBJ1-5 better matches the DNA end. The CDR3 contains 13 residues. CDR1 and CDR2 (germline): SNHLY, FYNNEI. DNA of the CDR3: TGTGCCAGCAGGGCAGGGGGCACAGATACGCAGCATTTT. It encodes CASRAGGTDTQHF.

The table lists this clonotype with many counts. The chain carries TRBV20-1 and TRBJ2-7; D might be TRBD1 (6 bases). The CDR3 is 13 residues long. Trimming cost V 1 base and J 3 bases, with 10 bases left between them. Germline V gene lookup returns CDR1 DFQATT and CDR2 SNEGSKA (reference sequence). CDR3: CSARGTVSYEQYF. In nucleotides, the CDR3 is TGCAGTGCTAGAGGGACAGTAAGCTACGAGCAGTACTTC.

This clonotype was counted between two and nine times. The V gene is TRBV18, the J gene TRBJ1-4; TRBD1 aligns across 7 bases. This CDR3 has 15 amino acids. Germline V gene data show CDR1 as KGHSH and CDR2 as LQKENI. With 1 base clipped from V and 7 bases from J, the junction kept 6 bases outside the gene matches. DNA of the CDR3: TGTGCCAGCTCACCACGGGACAGATTGGGTGAAAAACTGTTTTTT. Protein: CASSPRDRLGEKLFF.

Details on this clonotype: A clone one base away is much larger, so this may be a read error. CDR3 region: CASSNAGTGDNTIYF. CDR3 in DNA: TGTGCCAGCAGCAACGCCGGGACAGGGGATAACACCATATATTTT. The chain links TRBV3-1 to TRBJ1-3; 10 nucleotides match TRBD1. This CDR3 contains 15 residues. CDR1 LGHDT and CDR2 YNNKEL come from the germline V gene (reference sequence). Trimming took 5 bases from V and 7 from J; bases not matched to a gene: 8.

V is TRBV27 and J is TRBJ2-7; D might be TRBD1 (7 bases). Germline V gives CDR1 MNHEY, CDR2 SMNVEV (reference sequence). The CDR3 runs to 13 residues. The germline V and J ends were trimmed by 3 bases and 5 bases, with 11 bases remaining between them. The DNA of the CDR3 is TGTGCCAGCAGTTTGACAGGGAGGAACGAGCAGTACTTC. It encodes CASSLTGRNEQYF.